Given below is one T cell receptor beta chain in context. Its antigen remains unknown. The CDR3 covers 13 residues. In germline, CDR1 is MNHEY, CDR2 SVGAGI. After skipping T cell sorting, the authors isolated total RNA from whole blood. This entry is derived from a study of monozygotic twins with inflammatory bowel disease. Broader study findings: In the analysis, different T cell subtypes could not be told apart.

Total RNA input per TCR library was around 3,600 ng. Through template switching, UMIs that included a 6-nucleotide sample barcode were added. Reprocessing the 5' RACE reads, TCRdb reports a single entry for every CDR3 protein and omits DNA. Its clone listing holds around 150,000 distinct CDR3 sequences. The receptor comes from a human donor with ulcerative colitis or Crohn's disease, or a healthy co-twin of an affected twin (not recorded which). V and J are TRBV6-5 and TRBJ2-2; TCRdb names TRBD1, which stays unverified in the absence of DNA. Sequencing was performed on blood. CDR3 residues: CASGRGGTGELFF.